This entry is about one T cell receptor (beta chain). What it binds is not known. The data are from a study of T cells after yellow fever vaccination. The study, taken as a whole, reports: Most primary-vaccination clones reappeared after the booster (96% CD4, 75% to 90% CD8).

Trimming took 0 bases from V and 2 from J, leaving 11 bases between them. From germline, CDR1 is MGHRA and CDR2 YSYEKL. The CDR3 has 16 residues. The 5'RACE template-switching step produced TCR cDNA and added a universal primer site and UMIs. TCRdb processed the 5' RACE reads anew with MiXCR; each CDR3 protein has one entry. The sample yields a few hundred thousand distinct CDR3 sequences, less than 9.5% seen once. The material sequenced was PBMCs, taken about 41 days after the first yellow fever vaccination. The receptor comes from a man younger than 35 who received the YFV17D yellow fever vaccine. This rearrangement joins TRBV4-1 to TRBJ1-3; the D gene is possibly TRBD1 (6 bases). The CDR3 sequence: CASSQEGARAGNTIYF. DNA for the CDR3: TGCGCCAGCAGCCAAGAGGGGGCGCGCGCTGGAAACACCATATATTTT.